The sequence of this T cell receptor (beta chain) was determined in a study of a mutant IDH1 vaccine in newly diagnosed glioma. This CDR3 spans 14 amino acids. The V gene lost 0 bases and the J gene lost 6 bases, with 12 bases spanning the gap. CDR1 and CDR2 from the germline V gene are KGHSH and LQKENI. About this clone itself: Its matching antigen is unknown.

Using immunoSEQ multiplex PCR, the repertoire was profiled, and TCRdb retains in-frame clones only, with some absent. The sample shows roughly 26,000 clones, roughly 85% of them seen only once. Regarding time point: week 35, safety follow-up. The vaccine gave 300 ug of a 20-mer mutant IDH1 peptide subcutaneously per dose. The receptor was derived from a man aged 30 to 39 with glioma. This sample comprised PBMCs, obtained from a glioma patient whose treatment included an IDH1 peptide vaccine. V is TRBV18 and J is TRBJ2-7, with TRBD1 as a possible D gene (6 bases). CDR3 in DNA: TGTGCCAGCTCACCACCGGACAGCGGAATCGAGCAGTACTTC. Amino acids: CASSPPDSGIEQYF.